One and the same sample provided the 10 T cell receptor beta chains below, sequenced in a study of blood T cell repertoires in COVID-19. Sequencing was performed with immunoSEQ multiplex PCR; in TCRdb, only in-frame clones are kept and a portion is missing. The sample holds approximately 31,000 clones, 75% to 90% seen once. The sequencing input was peripheral blood. These receptors were taken from an elderly man with acute or convalescent COVID-19.

The V and J genes are TRBV27 and TRBJ1-1; TRBD1 matches 7 bases. The CDR3 covers 13 residues. Trimming took 6 bases from V and 5 from J; bases not matched to a gene: 6. In germline, CDR1 is MNHEY, CDR2 SMNVEV (reference sequence). This CDR3 is CASRRQGSTEAFF. The CDR3 DNA sequence: TGTGCCAGCAGAAGACAGGGCAGTACTGAAGCTTTCTTT.

The rearrangement uses TRBV7-8 and TRBJ2-1; D gene unclear. V was shortened by 5 bases and J by 2 bases, with 13 bases between the two germline ends. The germline CDR1 and CDR2 sequences are SGHVS and FQNEAQ. The CDR3 extends over 15 amino acids. The CDR3 DNA follows: TGTGCCAGCAGCACACACGGAGAGGCCTACAATGAGCAGTTCTTC. It encodes CASSTHGEAYNEQFF.

The chain employs TRBV7-2 and TRBJ1-2; 9 positions match TRBD1. CDR1 SGHTA and CDR2 FQGNSA come from the germline V gene. The CDR3 covers 15 residues. The J segment lost 4 bases and the V segment lost 5 bases, leaving 8 bases of the junction unmatched. This chain's CDR3 is CASSLGGTGTYGYTF. The CDR3 coding sequence is TGTGCCAGCAGCCTAGGGGGGACAGGGACCTATGGCTACACCTTC. The full variable domain, with the rest looked up from reference TRBV7-2 and TRBJ1-2, is GAGVSQSPSNKVTEKGKDVELRCDPISGHTALYWYRQSLGQGLEFLIYFQGNSAPDKSGLPSDRFSAERTGGSVSTLTIQRTQQEDSAVYLCASSLGGTGTYGYTFGSGTRLTVV.

This chain uses TRBV28 with TRBJ2-5; possible D gene TRBD2, 7 bases. The CDR3 runs 15 residues. CDR1 is MDHEN, CDR2 SYDVKM, per germline. V lost 5 bases to trimming and J lost 5 bases, with 18 bases between them. DNA of the CDR3: TGTGCCAGCAGTCCCCCGTGGGGGGGCGAGGAGACCCAGTACTTC. Encoded protein: CASSPPWGGEETQYF.

The rearrangement links TRBV29-1 to TRBJ1-5; 8 nucleotides align to TRBD1. V gave up 2 bases and J gave up 9 bases; unmatched junction bases: 9. Germline V gene data show CDR1 as SQVTM and CDR2 as ANQGSEA. This CDR3 comprises 14 residues. The CDR3: CSVEYGQGGRPQHF. DNA of the CDR3: TGCAGCGTTGAATATGGACAGGGCGGGAGGCCCCAGCATTTT.

The genes are TRBV9 and TRBJ2-3; D remains unclear. V was pared by 2 bases and J by 2 bases, with 9 bases between. The germline V gene has CDR1 SGDLS and CDR2 YYNGEE. The CDR3 is made up of 14 amino acids. CDR3 protein: CASSVSQFTDTQYF. CDR3 DNA: TGTGCCAGCAGCGTCTCACAGTTCACAGATACGCAGTATTTT. Using reference TRBV9 and TRBJ2-3 for the parts outside the CDR3, the full variable domain is DSGVTQTPKHLITATGQRVTLRCSPRSGDLSVYWYQQSLDQGLQFLIQYYNGEERAKGNILERFSAQQFPDLHSELNLSSLELGDSALYFCASSVSQFTDTQYFGPGTRLTVL.

The chain joins TRBV27 to TRBJ2-1, with TRBD2 matching 12 bases. The V and J ends lost 4 bases and 3 bases, in that order; junction bases with no gene match: 7. This CDR3 has 17 residues. Germline V gene data show CDR1 as MNHEY and CDR2 as SMNVEV (reference sequence). The CDR3 reads CASSSGLAGQVYNEQFF. CDR3 in DNA: TGTGCCAGCAGTTCCGGACTAGCGGGACAAGTCTACAATGAGCAGTTCTTC.

The V and J genes are TRBV27 and TRBJ2-7; TRBD2 might be the D (5 bases). V lost 2 bases to trimming and J lost 3 bases, with 11 bases between them. Germline V gives CDR1 MNHEY, CDR2 SMNVEV (reference sequence). This CDR3 spans 14 amino acids. The DNA of the CDR3 is TGTGCCAGCAGTTTAGAGGGCAAACTCTACGAGCAGTACTTC. It translates to CASSLEGKLYEQYF.

V gene TRBV15 combines with J gene TRBJ2-3; 7 bases fit TRBD2. The CDR3 extends over 15 amino acids. Germline V gene data show CDR1 as LNHNV and CDR2 as YYDKDF (reference sequence). V lost 4 bases and J lost 1; bases outside the gene matches: 5. CDR3 in amino acids: CATSKTSFGTDTQYF. The CDR3 DNA sequence: TGTGCCACCAGCAAGACTAGCTTTGGCACAGATACGCAGTATTTT.

J is TRBJ1-1 and V is TRBV5-1; D gene uncertain. Per germline, CDR1 SGHRS and CDR2 YFSETQ. The CDR3 spans 12 residues. Between the trimmed V and J ends, which lost 5 bases and 1 base, there was a span of 6 bases. In DNA, the CDR3 is TGCGCCAGCAGTAGCGGGAACACTGAAGCTTTCTTT. Its translation is CASSSGNTEAFF.